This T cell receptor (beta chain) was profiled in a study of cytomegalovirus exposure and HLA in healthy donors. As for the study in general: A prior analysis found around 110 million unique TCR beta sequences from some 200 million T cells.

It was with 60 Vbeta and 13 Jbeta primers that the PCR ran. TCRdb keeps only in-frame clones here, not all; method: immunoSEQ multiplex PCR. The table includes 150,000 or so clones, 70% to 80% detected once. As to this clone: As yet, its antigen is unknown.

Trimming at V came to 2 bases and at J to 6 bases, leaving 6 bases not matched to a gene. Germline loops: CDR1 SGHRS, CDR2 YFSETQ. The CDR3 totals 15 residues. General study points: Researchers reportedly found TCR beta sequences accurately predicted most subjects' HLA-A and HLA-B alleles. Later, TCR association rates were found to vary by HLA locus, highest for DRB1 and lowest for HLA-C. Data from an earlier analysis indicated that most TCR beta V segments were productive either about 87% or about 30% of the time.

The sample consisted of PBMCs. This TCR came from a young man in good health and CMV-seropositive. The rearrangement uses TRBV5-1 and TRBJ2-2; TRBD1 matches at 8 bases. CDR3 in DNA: TGCGCCAGCAGCTTAGGACAGGGTAACCCCGGGGAGCTGTTTTTT. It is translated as CASSLGQGNPGELFF.